What follows are 29 T cell receptor beta chains derived from one specimen sequenced in a study of control samples from healthy donors and cancer patients. The data were produced by immunoSEQ multiplex PCR, yet TCRdb's version contains in-frame clones alone and is incomplete. The table records roughly 130,000 clones, around 93% of them present only once. Specimen: blood. The source is a young man in good health.

In its sample, this clone was seen once. The CDR3 loop reads CASSLFPGWNQPQHF. CDR3 coding DNA: TGTGCCAGCAGCTTGTTTCCCGGGTGGAATCAGCCCCAGCATTTT. This chain connects TRBV5-5 to TRBJ1-5, with D uncertain. The CDR3 has 15 amino acids. Trimming removed 1 base from V and 4 bases from J, with 12 bases in between. Germline CDR1 is SGHKS and CDR2 is YYEKEE (reference sequence). Based on the CDR3 plus reference TRBV5-5 and TRBJ1-5, the full variable domain is DAGVTQSPTHLIKTRGQQVTLRCSPISGHKSVSWYQQVLGQGPQFIFQYYEKEERGRGNFPDRFSARQFPNYSSELNVNALLLGDSALYLCASSLFPGWNQPQHFGDGTRLSIL.

The rearrangement uses TRBV5-4 and TRBJ1-1; D gene ambiguous. With 1 base removed from V and 0 bases from J, the gap between germline ends came to 7 bases. CDR1 and CDR2 (germline): SGHNT, YYREEE (reference sequence). This CDR3 is built from 14 residues. The CDR3 region is CASSLRVMNTEAFF. CDR3 nucleotide sequence: TGTGCCAGCAGCTTGAGAGTGATGAACACTGAAGCTTTCTTT.

This clone came up once. V usage is TRBV7-2 and J usage is TRBJ2-7; D ambiguous. Germline V gives CDR1 SGHTA, CDR2 FQGNSA. V was shortened by 2 bases and J by 6 bases, with 8 bases between the two germline ends. This CDR3 contains 12 residues. The CDR3 DNA sequence: TGTGCCAGCAGCTTAAGTTATGGCGAGCAGTACTTC. Its translation: CASSLSYGEQYF.

The chain is built from TRBV5-1 and TRBJ2-3; D possibly corresponds to TRBD1 (6 bases). Germline V CDR1 and CDR2: SGHRS, YFSETQ. The ends were cut back, 4 bases at V and 1 base at J, with 13 bases in the middle. The CDR3 is made up of 15 amino acids. This CDR3 is CASSGIQGRTDTQYF. The DNA of the CDR3 is TGCGCCAGCAGCGGAATACAGGGACGCACAGATACGCAGTATTTT.

The rearrangement uses TRBV27 and TRBJ2-5, with 15 bases fitting TRBD2. CDR3 length: 18 amino acids. V shed 5 bases, J shed 0 bases, and the junction held 7 bases outside the gene matches. The germline V gene has CDR1 MNHEY and CDR2 SMNVEV (reference sequence). CDR3 nucleotide sequence: TGTGCCAGCAGTCCCGGACTAGCGGGGGGGAATTACCAAGAGACCCAGTACTTC. This sequence encodes CASSPGLAGGNYQETQYF.

A word on this clone: Different DNA sequences within this sample yield the same CDR3. The chain recombines TRBV6-5 with TRBJ1-2; D not certain. This CDR3 is 15 amino acids long. Trimming cost V 0 bases and J 5 bases, with 13 bases left between them. Germline V gene data show CDR1 as MNHEY and CDR2 as SVGAGI. The CDR3: CASSYSRGIDYGYTF. In DNA, the CDR3 is TGTGCCAGCAGTTACTCGAGAGGGATAGATTATGGCTACACCTTC.

The rearrangement joins TRBV10-3 to TRBJ2-5; TRBD1 matches 10 bases. This CDR3 region has 14 residues. CDR1 is ENHRY, CDR2 SYGVKD, per germline. V lost 4 bases and J lost 5; bases outside the gene matches: 4. The DNA for the CDR3 is TGTGCCATCAGTGGACAGGGGGCAGGGGAGACCCAGTACTTC. It encodes CAISGQGAGETQYF.

The genes are TRBV25-1 and TRBJ1-1; TRBD1 aligns across 9 bases. With 2 bases clipped from V and 4 bases from J, the junction kept 8 bases outside the gene matches. The germline gives CDR1 MGHDK, CDR2 SYGVNS. CDR3 size: 16 residues. The CDR3 loop reads CASSEPTGQGGTEAFF. The CDR3 DNA is TGTGCCAGCAGTGAACCGACGGGACAGGGTGGCACTGAAGCTTTCTTT.

The V call is TRBV5-1, the J call TRBJ2-5, with D unclear. V was pared by 4 bases and J by 2 bases, with 12 bases between. CDR1 is SGHRS, CDR2 YFSETQ, per germline. The CDR3 totals 14 residues. CDR3 amino acids: CASSLGLVQETQYF. CDR3 DNA: TGCGCCAGCAGCCTGGGCCTGGTTCAAGAGACCCAGTACTTC.

The chain is built from TRBV5-5 and TRBJ1-5; no clear D. Deletions cut 4 bases from V and 0 bases from J, with 11 bases between. The CDR3 consists of 15 residues. The V gene's germline CDR1 is SGHKS and CDR2 YYEKEE (reference sequence). This CDR3 is CASSLRWDSNQPQHF. CDR3 coding DNA: TGTGCCAGCAGCCTACGGTGGGATAGCAATCAGCCCCAGCATTTT.

The chain combines TRBV11-2 with TRBJ1-4; D gene ambiguous. The CDR3 has 12 amino acids. Germline CDR1 is SGHAT and CDR2 is FQNNGV. Trimming left V 1 base short and J 8 bases short, with 5 bases between. CDR3 coding DNA: TGTGCCAGCAGCTTAGGGGTCGAAAAACTGTTTTTT. Translation gives CASSLGVEKLFF.

The rearrangement uses TRBV5-1 and TRBJ1-2; D remains unclear. CDR3 size: 15 residues. The V end lost 2 bases, the J end lost 0 bases, and 11 bases lay between the germline ends. Germline V gene data show CDR1 as SGHRS and CDR2 as YFSETQ. CDR3 sequence: CASSFSPQANYGYTF. CDR3 nucleotides: TGCGCCAGCAGCTTTTCGCCTCAAGCTAACTATGGCTACACCTTC.

The rearrangement uses TRBV25-1 and TRBJ1-4, with TRBD1 matching over 7 bases. This CDR3 has 15 residues. Germline V CDR1 and CDR2: MGHDK, SYGVNS. V gave up 4 bases and J gave up 4 bases; unmatched junction bases: 6. CDR3 amino acids: CASSALDRFNEKLFF. The CDR3 DNA is TGTGCCAGCAGTGCCCTGGACAGGTTTAATGAAAAACTGTTTTTT.

This clone has a handful of counts. The chain combines TRBV9 with TRBJ1-1, with TRBD1 matching over 7 bases. This CDR3 spans 15 amino acids. Trimming removed 2 bases from V and 5 bases from J; junction bases left unmatched: 9. Germline-derived CDR1 and CDR2 are SGDLS and YYNGEE. CDR3 in DNA: TGTGCCAGCAGCGTGGAGGGAACAGGGGCTACTGAAGCTTTCTTT. Translation gives CASSVEGTGATEAFF.

The J gene is TRBJ2-1, the V gene TRBV7-8; TRBD2 matches at 8 bases. The germline V gene has CDR1 SGHVS and CDR2 FQNEAQ. The ends lost 0 bases at V and 8 bases at J; junction bases unmatched: 9. The CDR3 is 16 amino acids. The CDR3 sequence is CASSLARSGGLDEQFF. The CDR3, as DNA: TGTGCCAGCAGCTTAGCGCGCAGCGGGGGTCTGGATGAGCAGTTCTTC.

This chain links TRBV4-2 with TRBJ2-3, with a possible D match to TRBD1 (6 bases). CDR1 is LGHNA and CDR2 is YNFKEQ in the germline V gene. This CDR3 is 15 amino acids long. Trimming pared 0 bases from V and 2 bases from J, leaving 9 bases between. This chain's CDR3 is CASSQDQGSTDTQYF. The CDR3 nucleotides read TGTGCCAGCAGCCAAGACCAGGGGTCCACAGATACGCAGTATTTT.

The chain combines TRBV11-3 with TRBJ2-6; TRBD2 is a possible D gene (5 bases). Deletions cut 1 base from V and 0 bases from J, with 16 bases between. The CDR3 totals 19 residues. Germline V gene lookup returns CDR1 SGHNT and CDR2 YENEEA. The DNA for the CDR3 is TGTGCCAGCAGCTTAGGGGCGGGCAGCGAGGGCTCTGGGGCCAACGTCCTGACTTTC. It translates to CASSLGAGSEGSGANVLTF. Full variable domain (missing parts from reference TRBV11-3 and TRBJ2-6): EAGVVQSPRYKIIEKKQPVAFWCNPISGHNTLYWYLQNLGQGPELLIRYENEEAVDDSQLPKDRFSAERLKGVDSTLKIQPAELGDSAVYLCASSLGAGSEGSGANVLTFGAGSRLTVL.

This clone came up a few times. The chain links TRBV6-2 or TRBV6-3 to TRBJ2-7, with D perhaps TRBD1 (6 bases). Trimming took off 4 bases at V and 3 bases at J, with 10 bases between the two ends. CDR3 size: 13 residues. In germline, CDR1 is MNHEY, CDR2 SVGEGT. The CDR3 is CASSWTADYEQYF. CDR3 coding DNA: TGTGCCAGCAGTTGGACAGCCGACTACGAGCAGTACTTC.

This chain uses TRBV10-2 with TRBJ1-4; 9 nucleotides line up with TRBD1. The CDR3 contains 16 residues. The trim removed 0 bases at V and 8 bases at J, leaving 7 bases unmatched. CDR1 is WSHSY and CDR2 is SAAADI in the germline V gene. CDR3 in DNA: TGCGCCAGCAGTGAGTCGAGGGGACAGGGATCCGAAAAACTGTTTTTT. Amino acids: CASSESRGQGSEKLFF.

The chain combines TRBV9 with TRBJ2-3; either TRBD1 or TRBD2 may fit D (6 bases each). Per germline, CDR1 SGDLS and CDR2 YYNGEE. The CDR3 length is 14 residues. V was clipped by 2 bases and J by 4 bases, with 11 bases between them. DNA for the CDR3: TGTGCCAGCAGCGTCGGGGGCGGCTCAGATACGCAGTATTTT. This sequence encodes CASSVGGGSDTQYF.

The chain carries TRBV6-1 and TRBJ2-4; maybe TRBD2 (5 bases). Germline lookup yields CDR1 MNHNS and CDR2 SASEGT. Trimming removed 1 base from V and 6 bases from J, with 7 bases in between. The CDR3 totals 13 residues. The CDR3 sequence is CASSEVRVNIQYF. The CDR3 DNA reads as TGTGCCAGCAGTGAAGTGAGGGTAAACATTCAGTACTTC.

This chain connects TRBV15 to TRBJ1-1; 7 nucleotides align to TRBD1. This CDR3 region has 15 residues. J gave up 4 bases and V 0 bases, and 5 bases lay outside the gene matches. Germline V CDR1 and CDR2: LNHNV, YYDKDF (reference sequence). CDR3 in amino acids: CATSRDRGAGTEAFF. CDR3 nucleotides: TGTGCCACCAGCAGAGACAGGGGGGCCGGCACTGAAGCTTTCTTT.

The chain is built from TRBV9 and TRBJ1-1, with TRBD1 identical over 7 bases. Germline V gene lookup returns CDR1 SGDLS and CDR2 YYNGEE. The trim removed 2 bases at V and 2 bases at J, leaving 3 bases unmatched. The CDR3 consists of 14 residues. For the CDR3, the DNA is TGTGCCAGCAGCGTGGCAGGGGGTAACACTGAAGCTTTCTTT. Translated, it gives CASSVAGGNTEAFF.

V and J are TRBV28 and TRBJ1-5, with 11 bases aligning to TRBD1. CDR1 is MDHEN, CDR2 SYDVKM, per germline. V dropped 3 bases and J dropped 6; count of bases not matched to a gene: 4. The CDR3 has 15 amino acids. CDR3 protein: CASSFPGQGVQPQHF. The CDR3, as DNA: TGTGCCAGCAGTTTTCCGGGACAGGGGGTTCAGCCCCAGCATTTT.

V and J are TRBV14 and TRBJ1-2, with 7 nucleotides matching TRBD1. The CDR3 consists of 16 residues. With V trimmed by 4 bases and J by 6 bases, 14 bases remained unmatched. Germline CDR1 reads SGHDN; CDR2 reads FVKESK. The CDR3 DNA reads TGTGCCAGCAGCCTCTTCCCGGGACAGTTAAGAAATGGCTACACCTTC. It specifies CASSLFPGQLRNGYTF.

The CDR3 region is CSVEDMGEREQYF. CDR3 nucleotides: TGCAGCGTTGAAGATATGGGGGAGCGGGAGCAGTACTTC. The chain uses TRBV29-1 and TRBJ2-7; D tentatively fits TRBD1 or TRBD2 (5 bases each). Between the trimmed V and J ends, which lost 0 bases and 7 bases, there was a span of 13 bases. CDR1 and CDR2 (germline): SQVTM, ANQGSEA. This CDR3 is 13 amino acids long.

This sequence joins TRBV4-1 and TRBJ2-1, with D perhaps matching TRBD1 (6 bases). This CDR3 is built from 14 residues. The V gene lost 5 bases and the J gene lost 6 bases, with 14 bases spanning the gap. CDR1 MGHRA and CDR2 YSYEKL come from the germline V gene. The CDR3 nucleotides are TGCGCCAGCAGCTTCCGGGACAAGCTCAATGAGCAGTTCTTC. As protein: CASSFRDKLNEQFF.

The rearrangement uses TRBV6-1 and TRBJ2-7; the D is unclear. The CDR3 loop spans 13 amino acids. V dropped 3 bases and J dropped 2 bases, with 8 bases sitting between them. Germline-derived CDR1 and CDR2 are MNHNS and SASEGT. The CDR3 sequence is CASSDGLPYEQYF. CDR3 sequence (DNA): TGTGCCAGCAGTGACGGTTTGCCCTACGAGCAGTACTTC.

CDR3 protein: CASSLPGAFNEQFF. The CDR3, as DNA: TGTGCCAGCAGTTTGCCGGGGGCGTTTAATGAGCAGTTCTTC. V is TRBV27 and J is TRBJ2-1, with D perhaps being TRBD1 or TRBD2 (6 bases each). CDR3 length equals 14 residues. Germline V lookup: CDR1 MNHEY, CDR2 SMNVEV (reference sequence). V was clipped by 3 bases and J by 7 bases, with 13 bases between them.